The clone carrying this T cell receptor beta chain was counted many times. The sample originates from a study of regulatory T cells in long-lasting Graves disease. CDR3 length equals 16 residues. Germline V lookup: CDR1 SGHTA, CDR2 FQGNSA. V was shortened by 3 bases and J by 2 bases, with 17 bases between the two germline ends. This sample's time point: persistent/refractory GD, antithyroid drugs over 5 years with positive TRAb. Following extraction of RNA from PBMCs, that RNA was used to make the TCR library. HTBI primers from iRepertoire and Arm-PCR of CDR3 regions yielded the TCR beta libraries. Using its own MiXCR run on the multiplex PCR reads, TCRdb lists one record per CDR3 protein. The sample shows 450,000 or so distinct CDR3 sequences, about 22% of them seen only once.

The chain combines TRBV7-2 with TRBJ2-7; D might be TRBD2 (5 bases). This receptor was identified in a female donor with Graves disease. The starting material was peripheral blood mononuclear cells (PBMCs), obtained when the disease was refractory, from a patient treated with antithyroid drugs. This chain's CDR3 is CASSFRGPDFTYEQYF. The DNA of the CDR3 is TGTGCCAGCAGCTTTAGAGGGCCGGATTTCACCTACGAGCAGTACTTC.